This TCR beta chain is from a study of beta chain features in type 1 diabetes. The authors reverse transcribed all of the isolated RNA, so sequencing captured expressed TCRB transcripts. Profiled with immunoSEQ multiplex PCR; TCRdb holds only in-frame clones, not every one. Of 200,000 to 250,000 clones listed, 13% to 15% were seen once; the top ten hold around 0.026%. For this clone: Antigen unknown.

Germline V lookup: CDR1 LGHNA, CDR2 YSLEER. The CDR3 extends over 16 amino acids. The V and J ends lost 1 base and 4 bases, in that order; junction bases with no gene match: 7. Cell sorting via CD45RO/CCR7/CD25/CD127/CD95/CD27 was performed to obtain CD4+ naive, central memory, regulatory and stem cell-like memory cells. Overall study results and limits: The cDNA sequencing approach could over-represent high-TCR-expressing cells. People with Type 1 diabetes carried modestly yet significantly shorter TCRB CDR3s in all four CD4+ subsets.

The rearrangement joins TRBV4-3 to TRBJ2-3, with 8 bases that match TRBD2. The TCR sequence derives from a middle-aged woman in good health. Source material: naive CD4+ T cells from blood. This CDR3 is CASSQAGTSQSDTQYF. The CDR3 DNA is TGCGCCAGCAGCCAAGCTGGGACTAGTCAGTCAGATACGCAGTATTTT.